These 10 T cell receptor beta chains came from one sample sequenced in a study of cytotoxic CD8 clonotypes in ibrutinib-treated CLL. The protocol was immunoSEQ multiplex PCR, while the TCRdb copy is restricted to in-frame clones and leaves out a portion. Of some 130,000 clones listed, about 80% are singletons. Sequenced here: PBMCs, sampled after 24 months of ibrutinib treatment. These receptors all stem from a human donor with chronic lymphocytic leukemia.

This clone was seen once. The CDR3 region is CASSEEGDEQYF. The CDR3 nucleotides read TGTGCCAGCAGTGAAGAGGGGGACGAGCAGTACTTC. V usage is TRBV2 and J usage is TRBJ2-7, with D possibly being TRBD1 (6 bases). Germline lookup yields CDR1 SNHLY and CDR2 FYNNEI. The CDR3 has 12 amino acids. Trimming shortened V by 1 base and J by 5 bases, and 6 bases separated the two germline ends.

A few counts support this clone. V usage is TRBV28 and J usage is TRBJ2-7, with D possibly matching TRBD1 (5 bases). In germline, CDR1 is MDHEN, CDR2 SYDVKM. Trimming took off 8 bases at V and 7 bases at J, with 24 bases between the two ends. The CDR3 is 15 residues long. Here the CDR3 DNA reads TGTGCCAGCCGTACTCCCTCAGGGCAGGGATGGGAGCAGTACTTC. Protein product: CASRTPSGQGWEQYF.

This clone was detected ten times or more. The chain has TRBV4-2 and TRBJ2-7; D not certain. V lost 0 bases to trimming and J lost 7 bases, with 13 bases between them. The CDR3 loop spans 14 amino acids. Germline V gives CDR1 LGHNA, CDR2 YNFKEQ. The chain's CDR3 is CASSQDGPLGEQYF. The CDR3 DNA reads as TGTGCCAGCAGCCAAGATGGGCCCTTGGGGGAGCAGTACTTC.

The chain recombines TRBV7-2 with TRBJ2-7; 9 nucleotides align to TRBD2. Unmatched junction bases numbered 6, after V lost 2 bases and J lost 1 base. The CDR3 spans 16 residues. In germline, CDR1 is SGHTA, CDR2 FQGNSA. CDR3: CASSLIPSGNSYEQYF. In DNA, the CDR3 is TGTGCCAGCAGCTTAATCCCTAGCGGGAATTCCTACGAGCAGTACTTC.

The gene calls are TRBV14 and TRBJ2-7, with D possibly being TRBD1 or TRBD2 (5 bases each). CDR1 is SGHDN, CDR2 FVKESK, per germline. The CDR3 has 14 residues. The V and J ends lost 1 base and 6 bases respectively, with 13 bases between them. CDR3 bases: TGTGCCAGCAGCCAAGGTCCGGGGCGGGCCGAGCAGTACTTC. Its translation is CASSQGPGRAEQYF.

This chain links TRBV9 with TRBJ2-3; D may be TRBD2 (5 bases). This CDR3 is built from 17 residues. The germline V gene has CDR1 SGDLS and CDR2 YYNGEE. V lost 0 bases and J lost 4, with 18 bases in between. DNA for the CDR3: TGTGCCAGCAGCGTAGGCGGGCAGGCTACAGTCGCAGATACGCAGTATTTT. Translated: CASSVGGQATVADTQYF.

This clone was counted between two and nine times. This sequence joins TRBV28 and TRBJ1-1; possible D gene TRBD1, 5 bases. V was shortened by 2 bases and J by 5 bases, with 12 bases between the two germline ends. The V gene's germline CDR1 is MDHEN and CDR2 SYDVKM. CDR3 length equals 14 residues. CDR3 sequence reads: CASSLTGLGTEAFF. The DNA for the CDR3 is TGTGCCAGCAGTTTAACGGGACTCGGGACTGAAGCTTTCTTT.

This clone occurred a few times. V gene TRBV6-5 combines with J gene TRBJ2-7, with 7 nucleotides matching TRBD2. Trimming at V came to 10 bases and at J to 4 bases, leaving 7 bases not matched to a gene. From germline, CDR1 is MNHEY and CDR2 SVGAGI. There are 12 residues in the CDR3. The CDR3 is CATRTSGYEQYF. DNA of the CDR3: TGTGCCACCCGGACTAGTGGGTACGAGCAGTACTTC.

This chain links TRBV30 with TRBJ1-2, with 8 bases lining up with TRBD1. The CDR3 sequence is 14 residues long. From germline, CDR1 is GTSNPN and CDR2 SVGIG (reference sequence). Unmatched junction bases numbered 6, after V lost 2 bases and J lost 4 bases. Here the CDR3 DNA reads TGTGCCTGGAGTTGGGACAGGTTCCTCTATGGCTACACCTTC. It encodes CAWSWDRFLYGYTF.

CDR3 nucleotides: TGTGCCAGCAGAGTAGGGGGGTGGACAGATACGCAGTATTTT. It translates to CASRVGGWTDTQYF. This chain links TRBV27 with TRBJ2-3; D possibly matches TRBD1 or TRBD2 (6 bases each). This CDR3 has 14 residues. Trimming stripped 6 bases from V and 3 bases from J, with 13 bases between. Germline assignment: CDR1 MNHEY and CDR2 SMNVEV (reference sequence).